This entry concerns a single T cell receptor beta chain. This clone was counted only a few times. It has no known antigen specificity. Base qualities are not provided; no much larger clone lies one nucleotide away. The trim is 1 base for V and 4 bases for J, with a gap of 7 bases between the germline ends. For CDR1 and CDR2, the germline V gene lists SQVTM and ANQGSEA. The CDR3 has 12 amino acids, counting the end cysteine and phenylalanine. The retained sequence is limited to the CDR3, 36 bases, with the frame set at the first base. Additional sequencing covered unstimulated subsets from a few donor pairs, namely CD8+ effector memory, CD4+ naive, CD8+ TEMRA, CD4+ memory and CD8+ naive. Sorted unstimulated T cells and proliferating T cells recovered from mixed lymphocyte reactions underwent TCRbeta CDR3 sequencing. Fresh whole blood from fewer than 12 HLA-typed healthy donors was used to isolate PBMCs.

This specimen comes from a study of siplizumab effects on memory and regulatory T cells (dated by TCRdb to the late 2010s). Background for the entire study: The study examined how the anti-CD2 antibody siplizumab affects alloreactive T-cell subsets in allogeneic mixed lymphocyte reactions built from human PBMCs.

Beyond this particular receptor, the publication reports: Greater diversity appeared to be present in unstimulated naive T cells than in memory T cells, and a substantial contribution to the alloresponse seemed to be made by naive cells. Because sequences at frequencies below about 10^-5 were poorly captured, only a minor fraction of alloreactive clones could be mapped back to unstimulated subsets. Whether proliferating Tregs from siplizumab cultures were suppressive was not functionally confirmed. Among mappable alloreactive CD4+ clones, the Treg-derived fraction averaged approximately 63% with siplizumab versus around 29% in control reactions. Siplizumab significantly lowered the cumulative frequency of alloreactive sequences that could be traced to unstimulated CD4+ memory T cells. Roughly 80-97% of proliferating CD4+ or CD8+ clones could not be assigned a naive or memory phenotype.

Library prep was done by the immunoSEQ multiplex PCR assay. About 10^5 TCR templates per sample were assayed by the deep sequencing platform. Genomic DNA extracted from sorted T cells was used for TCRbeta CDR3 sequencing. As for how the authors treated the data: Clonal analysis of TCRbeta CDR3 data was done in the R programming language. Alloreactive CD4+ and CD8+ clones were identified by comparing unstimulated samples to CFSE-low samples taken after the reaction. By matching sequences to the repertoires of sorted unstimulated Treg and non-Treg cells, each alloreactive CD4+ clone was assigned a regulatory or non-regulatory origin. TCRdb stores this immuneACCESS table with in-frame sequences only. Part of the clones is absent; in the studies checked, under half of the shortfall reflects unresolved V genes, and no reason is known for the rest. The DNA gave D and trimming, while V, J and clone size come from that table. A total of tens of thousands of clones appear in this sample, approximately 96% of them only once. Clones ranked in the top ten supply roughly 0.033% of the sample.

The rearranged segments are TRBV29-1 and TRBJ2-5; no confident D gene assignment can be made. The sample taken for sequencing was naive CD4+ T cells sorted from blood. Reading the label with the study, this specimen's cell subset or site is: unstimulated naive T cells. The receptor comes from a human donor in good health. In nucleotides, the sequence is TGCAGCGTTGAAGGGATTTCAGAGACCCAGTACTTC. Protein translation: CSVEGISETQYF. Where the CDR3 stops, the reference TRBV29-1 and TRBJ2-5 genes take over; the full variable domain is SAVISQKPSRDICQRGTSLTIQCQVDSQVTMMFWYRQQPGQSLTLIATANQGSEATYESGFVIDKFPISRPNLTFSTLTVSNMSPEDSSIYLCSVEGISETQYFGPGTRLLVL.